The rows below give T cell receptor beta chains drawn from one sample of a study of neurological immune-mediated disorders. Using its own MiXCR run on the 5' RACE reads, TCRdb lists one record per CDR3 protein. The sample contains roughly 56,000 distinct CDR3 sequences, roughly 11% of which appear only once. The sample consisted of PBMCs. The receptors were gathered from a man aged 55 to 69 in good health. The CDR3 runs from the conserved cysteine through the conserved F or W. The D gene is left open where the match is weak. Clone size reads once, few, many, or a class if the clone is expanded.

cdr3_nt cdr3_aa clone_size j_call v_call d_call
TGTGCCACCAGCAGAGAAGTCGGGTGGGGCGGGGAGCTGTTTTTT CATSREVGWGGELFF medium-sized TRBJ2-2 TRBV15 -
TGCAGCGTTGGAGAGGGCGTTAATGAAAAACTGTTTTTT CSVGEGVNEKLFF many TRBJ1-4 TRBV29-1 -
TGCGCCAGCAGCAGATCGGGGACAGGGATATACAATGAGCAGTTCTTC CASSRSGTGIYNEQFF many TRBJ2-1 TRBV5-1 TRBD1
TGTGCCAGCAGCCGTGACAGGGTGCGCAATGAGCAGTTCTTC CASSRDRVRNEQFF many TRBJ2-1 TRBV14 TRBD1
TGTGCCAGCAGTCCGCGACGGGGGAACACTGAAGCTTTCTTT CASSPRRGNTEAFF many TRBJ1-1 TRBV6-5 -
TGCAGTGCTAGAGTAGCGGGGGGGCCGAGAGAGACCCAGTACTTC CSARVAGGPRETQYF many TRBJ2-5 TRBV20-1 TRBD2
TGTGCCAGCAGCCAGGGGGGACAATCCAATCAGCCCCAGCATTTT CASSQGGQSNQPQHF many TRBJ1-5 TRBV14 -
TGTGCCAGCAGCTTTCCTGGGAGCTCCTACAATGAGCAGTTCTTC CASSFPGSSYNEQFF many TRBJ2-1 TRBV7-9 -
TGTGCCAGCAGCTTGGCCGCGGGATCACCCCTCCACTTT CASSLAAGSPLHF few TRBJ1-6 TRBV7-2 -
TGTGCCAGCAGCCTTCTGGGGGTACTTTCGAACACTGAAGCTTTCTTT CASSLLGVLSNTEAFF many TRBJ1-1 TRBV12-3/TRBV12-4 -
TGTGCCAGCAGCATGACAGACCGTAAGCAGTTCTTC CASSMTDRKQFF many TRBJ2-1 TRBV28 -